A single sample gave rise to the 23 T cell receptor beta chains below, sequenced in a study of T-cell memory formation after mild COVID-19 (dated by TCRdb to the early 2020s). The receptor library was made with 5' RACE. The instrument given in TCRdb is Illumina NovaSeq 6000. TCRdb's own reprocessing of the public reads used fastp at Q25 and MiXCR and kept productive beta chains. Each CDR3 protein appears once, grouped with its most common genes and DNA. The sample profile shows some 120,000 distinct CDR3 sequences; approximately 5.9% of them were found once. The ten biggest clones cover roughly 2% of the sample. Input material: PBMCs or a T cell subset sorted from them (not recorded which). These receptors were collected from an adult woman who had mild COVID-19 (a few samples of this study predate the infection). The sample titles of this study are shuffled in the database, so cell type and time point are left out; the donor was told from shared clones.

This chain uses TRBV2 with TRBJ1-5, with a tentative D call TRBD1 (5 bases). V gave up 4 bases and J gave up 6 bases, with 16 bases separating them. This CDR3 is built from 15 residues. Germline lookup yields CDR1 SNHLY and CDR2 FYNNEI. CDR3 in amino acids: CASSVERGYAQPQHF. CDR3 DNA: TGTGCCAGCAGTGTTGAGAGGGGTTATGCTCAGCCCCAGCATTTT.

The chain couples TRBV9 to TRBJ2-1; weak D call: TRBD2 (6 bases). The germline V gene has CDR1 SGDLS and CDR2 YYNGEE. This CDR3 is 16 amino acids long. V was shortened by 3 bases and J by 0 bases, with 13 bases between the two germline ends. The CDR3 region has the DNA TGTGCCAGCAGCGGCGGACGGGACTCCTCCTACAATGAGCAGTTCTTC. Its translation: CASSGGRDSSYNEQFF. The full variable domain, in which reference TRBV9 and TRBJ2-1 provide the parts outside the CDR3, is DSGVTQTPKHLITATGQRVTLRCSPRSGDLSVYWYQQSLDQGLQFLIQYYNGEERAKGNILERFSAQQFPDLHSELNLSSLELGDSALYFCASSGGRDSSYNEQFFGPGTRLTVL.

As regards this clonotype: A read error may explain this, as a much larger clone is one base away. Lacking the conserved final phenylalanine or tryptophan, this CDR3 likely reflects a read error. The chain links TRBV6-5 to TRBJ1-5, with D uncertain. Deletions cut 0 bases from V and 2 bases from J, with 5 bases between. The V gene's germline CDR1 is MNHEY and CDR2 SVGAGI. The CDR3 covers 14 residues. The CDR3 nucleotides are TGTGCCAGCAGTTACTCGTCGGGCAATCAGCCCCAGCATATT. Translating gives CASSYSSGNQPQHI.

Written as DNA, the CDR3 is TGTGCCATAGGGGTAGTAGAGACAAGGATGAACACTGAAGCTTTCTTT. Protein: CAIGVVETRMNTEAFF. The rearrangement links TRBV2 to TRBJ1-1; the D gene is possibly TRBD1 (5 bases). V was trimmed by 10 bases and J by 0 bases, leaving 21 bases between them. Germline V lookup: CDR1 SNHLY, CDR2 FYNNEI. The CDR3 runs 16 residues. The full variable domain, with the rest looked up from reference TRBV2 and TRBJ1-1, is EPEVTQTPSHQVTQMGQEVILRCVPISNHLYFYWYRQILGQKVEFLVSFYNNEISEKSEIFDDQFSVERPDGSNFTLKIRSTKLEDSAMYFCAIGVVETRMNTEAFFGQGTRLTVV.

CDR3 region: CASSNPGTGAYNEQFF. Written as DNA, the CDR3 is TGTGCCAGCAGTAACCCCGGGACTGGAGCCTACAATGAGCAGTTCTTC. The chain carries TRBV6-6 and TRBJ2-1; TRBD2 might be the D (6 bases). Germline-derived CDR1 and CDR2 are MNHNY and SVGAGI (reference sequence). CDR3 length: 16 residues. V dropped 5 bases and J dropped 2 bases, with 16 bases sitting between them.

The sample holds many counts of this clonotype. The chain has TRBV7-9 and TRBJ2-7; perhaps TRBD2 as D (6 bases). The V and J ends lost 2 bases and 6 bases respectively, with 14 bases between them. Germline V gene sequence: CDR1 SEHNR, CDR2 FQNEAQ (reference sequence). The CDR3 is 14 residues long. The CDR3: CASSLTQGGGEQYF. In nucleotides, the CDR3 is TGTGCCAGCAGCTTAACCCAGGGAGGTGGCGAGCAGTACTTC.

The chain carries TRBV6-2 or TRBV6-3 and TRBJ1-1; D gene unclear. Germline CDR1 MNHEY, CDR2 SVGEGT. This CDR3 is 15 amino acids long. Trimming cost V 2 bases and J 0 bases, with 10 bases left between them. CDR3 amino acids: CASSYARRLNTEAFF. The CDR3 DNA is TGTGCCAGCAGTTACGCCCGACGGCTGAACACTGAAGCTTTCTTT.

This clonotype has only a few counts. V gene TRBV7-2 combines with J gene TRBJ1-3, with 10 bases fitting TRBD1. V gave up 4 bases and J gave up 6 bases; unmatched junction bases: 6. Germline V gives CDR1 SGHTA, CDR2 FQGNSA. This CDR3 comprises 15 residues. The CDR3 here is CASSSWTGGTNTIYF. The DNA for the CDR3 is TGTGCCAGCAGCTCATGGACAGGGGGAACAAACACCATATATTTT.

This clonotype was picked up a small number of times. The CDR3 region is CASSLSAIGEQYF. The CDR3 DNA reads TGTGCCAGCAGCTTATCGGCCATAGGCGAGCAGTACTTC. The gene calls are TRBV7-9 and TRBJ2-7; no reliable D call. The V end was cut by 2 bases, the J end by 6 bases, with 11 bases between. Germline CDR1 reads SEHNR; CDR2 reads FQNEAQ (reference sequence). The CDR3 has 13 amino acids.

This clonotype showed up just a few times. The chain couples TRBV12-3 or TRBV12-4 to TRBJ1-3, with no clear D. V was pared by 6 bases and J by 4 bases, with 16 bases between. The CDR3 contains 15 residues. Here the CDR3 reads CASSLTVGRGNTIYF. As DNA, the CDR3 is TGTGCCAGCAGCCTGACTGTCGGGCGGGGAAACACCATATATTTT.

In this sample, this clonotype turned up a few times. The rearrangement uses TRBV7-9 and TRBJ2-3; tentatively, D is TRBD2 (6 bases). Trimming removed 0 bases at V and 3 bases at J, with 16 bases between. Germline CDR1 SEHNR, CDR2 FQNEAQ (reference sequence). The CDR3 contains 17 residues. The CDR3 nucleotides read TGTGCCAGCAGCTTAGCGCGTAGCGGAAGAGGTACAGATACGCAGTATTTT. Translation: CASSLARSGRGTDTQYF.

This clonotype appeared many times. The CDR3 DNA sequence: TGCGCCAGCAGCGTCCTTGGGAGGGCCGGGAATGAGCAGTTCTTC. This encodes CASSVLGRAGNEQFF. The genes are TRBV5-1 and TRBJ2-1, with 7 bases lining up with TRBD2. Germline V CDR1 and CDR2: SGHRS, YFSETQ. CDR3 size: 15 residues. The ends lost 4 bases at V and 7 bases at J; junction bases unmatched: 11.

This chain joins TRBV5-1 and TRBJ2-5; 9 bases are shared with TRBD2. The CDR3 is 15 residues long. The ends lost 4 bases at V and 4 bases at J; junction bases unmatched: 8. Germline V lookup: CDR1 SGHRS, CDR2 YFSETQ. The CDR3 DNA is TGCGCCAGCAGCCCGGGGGCTAGCGGGGTAGAGACCCAGTACTTC. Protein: CASSPGASGVETQYF.

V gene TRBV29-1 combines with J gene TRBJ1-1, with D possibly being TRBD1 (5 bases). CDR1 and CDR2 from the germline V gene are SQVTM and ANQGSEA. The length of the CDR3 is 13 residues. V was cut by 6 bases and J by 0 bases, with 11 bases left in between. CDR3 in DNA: TGCAGCGTCCTCGGGGGGTTGAACACTGAAGCTTTCTTT. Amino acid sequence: CSVLGGLNTEAFF.

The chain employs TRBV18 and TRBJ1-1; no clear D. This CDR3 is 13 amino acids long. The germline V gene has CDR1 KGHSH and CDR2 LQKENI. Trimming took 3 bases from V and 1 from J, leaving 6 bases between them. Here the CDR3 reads CASSPVPNTEAFF. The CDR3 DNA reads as TGTGCCAGCTCACCGGTACCGAACACTGAAGCTTTCTTT.

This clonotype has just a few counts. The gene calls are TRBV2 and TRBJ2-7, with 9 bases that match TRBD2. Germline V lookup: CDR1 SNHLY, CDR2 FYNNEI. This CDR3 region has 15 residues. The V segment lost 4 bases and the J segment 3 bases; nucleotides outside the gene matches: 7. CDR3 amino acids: CASSGPGLALYEQYF. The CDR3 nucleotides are TGTGCCAGCAGTGGACCGGGACTAGCTCTCTACGAGCAGTACTTC.

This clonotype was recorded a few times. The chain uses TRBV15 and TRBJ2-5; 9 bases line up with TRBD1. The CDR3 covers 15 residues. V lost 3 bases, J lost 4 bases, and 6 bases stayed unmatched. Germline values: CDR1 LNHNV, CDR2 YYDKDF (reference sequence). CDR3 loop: CATSRDRGQLETQYF. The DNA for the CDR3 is TGTGCCACCAGCAGGGACAGGGGACAATTAGAGACCCAGTACTTC.

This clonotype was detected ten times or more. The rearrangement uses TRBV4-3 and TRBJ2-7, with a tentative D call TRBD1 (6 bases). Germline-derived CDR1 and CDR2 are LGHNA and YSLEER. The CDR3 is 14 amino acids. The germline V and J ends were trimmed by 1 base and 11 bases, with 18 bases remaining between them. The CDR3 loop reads CASSQGITGSVEYF. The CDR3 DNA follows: TGCGCCAGCAGCCAAGGGATTACAGGGTCCGTGGAGTACTTC.

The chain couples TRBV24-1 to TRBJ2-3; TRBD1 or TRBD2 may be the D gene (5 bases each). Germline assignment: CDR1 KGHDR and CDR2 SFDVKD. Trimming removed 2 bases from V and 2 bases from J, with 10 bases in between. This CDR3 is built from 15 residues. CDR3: CATSDYRGNTDTQYF. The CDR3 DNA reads TGTGCCACCAGTGATTACCGGGGCAACACAGATACGCAGTATTTT.

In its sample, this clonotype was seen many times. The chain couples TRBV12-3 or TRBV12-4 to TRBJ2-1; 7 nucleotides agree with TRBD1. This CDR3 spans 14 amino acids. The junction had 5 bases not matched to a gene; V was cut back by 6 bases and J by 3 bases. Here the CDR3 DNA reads TGTGCCAGCAGCCCGGGACAGAGCTACAATGAGCAGTTCTTC. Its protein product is CASSPGQSYNEQFF.

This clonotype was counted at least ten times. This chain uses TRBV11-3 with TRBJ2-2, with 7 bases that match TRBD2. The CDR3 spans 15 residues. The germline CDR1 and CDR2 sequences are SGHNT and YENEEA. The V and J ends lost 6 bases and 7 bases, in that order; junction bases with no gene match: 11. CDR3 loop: CASRPQSGAGGELFF. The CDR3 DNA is TGTGCCAGCAGACCTCAAAGCGGGGCTGGCGGGGAGCTGTTTTTT. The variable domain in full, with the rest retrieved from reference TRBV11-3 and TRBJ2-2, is EAGVVQSPRYKIIEKKQPVAFWCNPISGHNTLYWYLQNLGQGPELLIRYENEEAVDDSQLPKDRFSAERLKGVDSTLKIQPAELGDSAVYLCASRPQSGAGGELFFGEGSRLTVL.

DNA for the CDR3: TGTGCCAGTAGTCCAGAGCGGGCCCTTTATAGCAATCAGCCCCAGCATTTT. It translates to CASSPERALYSNQPQHF. The rearrangement joins TRBV19 to TRBJ1-5; D unclear. The CDR3 consists of 17 residues. Trimming removed 5 bases from V and 0 bases from J, with 17 bases in between. In germline, CDR1 is LNHDA, CDR2 SQIVND (reference sequence).

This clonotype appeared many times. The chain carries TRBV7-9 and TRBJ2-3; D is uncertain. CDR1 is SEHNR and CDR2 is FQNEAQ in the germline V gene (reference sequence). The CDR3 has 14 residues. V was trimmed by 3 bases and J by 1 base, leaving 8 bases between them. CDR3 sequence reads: CASSLESRTDTQYF. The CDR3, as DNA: TGTGCCAGCAGCTTGGAGTCTCGCACAGATACGCAGTATTTT. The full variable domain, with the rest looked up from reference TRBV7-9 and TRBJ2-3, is DTGVSQNPRHKITKRGQNVTFRCDPISEHNRLYWYRQTLGQGPEFLTYFQNEAQLEKSRLLSDRFSAERPKGSFSTLEIQRTEQGDSAMYLCASSLESRTDTQYFGPGTRLTVL.